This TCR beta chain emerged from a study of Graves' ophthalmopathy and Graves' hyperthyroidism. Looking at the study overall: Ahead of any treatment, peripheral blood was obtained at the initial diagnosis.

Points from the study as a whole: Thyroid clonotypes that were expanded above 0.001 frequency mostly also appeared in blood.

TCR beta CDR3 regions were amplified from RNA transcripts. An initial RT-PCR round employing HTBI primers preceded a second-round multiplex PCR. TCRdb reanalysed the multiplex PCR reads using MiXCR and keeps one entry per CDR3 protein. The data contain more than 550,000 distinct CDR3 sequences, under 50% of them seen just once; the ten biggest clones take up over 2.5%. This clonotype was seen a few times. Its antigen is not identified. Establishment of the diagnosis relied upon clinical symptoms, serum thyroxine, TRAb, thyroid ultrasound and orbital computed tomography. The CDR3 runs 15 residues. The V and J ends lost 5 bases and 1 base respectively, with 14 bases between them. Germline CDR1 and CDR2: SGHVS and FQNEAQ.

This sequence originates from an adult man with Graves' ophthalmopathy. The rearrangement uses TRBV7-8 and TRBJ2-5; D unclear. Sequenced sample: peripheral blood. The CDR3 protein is CASSPQAEFQETQYF. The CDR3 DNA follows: TGTGCCAGCAGCCCCCAGGCGGAGTTCCAAGAGACCCAGTACTTC.